One and the same sample provided the 2 T cell receptor beta chains below, sequenced in a study of T cell repertoires in cytomegalovirus infection (dated by TCRdb to about 2019). The reads were generated on an Illumina HiSeq 1500. TCRdb reprocessing: public reads trimmed at Q25 with fastp, clones called with MiXCR, in-frame beta chains kept. Here each entry gathers all rows of one CDR3 protein and keeps the most common genes and DNA. Within this sample are about 740,000 distinct CDR3 sequences, with 35% of them counted one time only. Roughly 2.8% of the sample belongs to the ten largest clones. Sequenced sample: PBMCs. The receptors come from a human donor in good health (CMV status not recorded). Some clones in this sample may be carry-over from other donors' samples.

The CDR3: CATSDPRFEEKLFF. The CDR3 DNA is TGTGCCACCAGTGATCCCAGGTTCGAGGAAAAACTGTTTTTT. The genes are TRBV24-1 and TRBJ1-4; unclear D gene. This CDR3 region has 14 residues. The V and J ends lost 3 bases and 8 bases respectively, with 12 bases between them. The V gene's germline CDR1 is KGHDR and CDR2 SFDVKD.

The rearrangement links TRBV15 to TRBJ1-5; D ambiguous. CDR1 and CDR2 from the germline V gene are LNHNV and YYDKDF (reference sequence). Trimming removed 5 bases at V and 4 bases at J, with 18 bases between. The CDR3 length is 16 residues. The CDR3 sequence: CATSLGLRTVNQPQHF. The DNA for the CDR3 is TGTGCCACCAGCCTCGGCCTAAGGACGGTGAATCAGCCCCAGCATTTT.